The clone carrying this T cell receptor (beta chain) showed up just a few times. What it recognizes is unknown. Repertoires were generated with immunoSEQ multiplex PCR, while TCRdb's copy carries only in-frame clones and drops some. The sample lists about 18,000 clones, 55% to 80% occurring once. Blood draws occurred at baseline, cycle 4 day 1, and cycle 7 day 1. The data derive from a study of OX40 agonist ivuxolimab in advanced cancers. For the study at large: While on treatment, patients had intravenous ivuxolimab at 0.01 to 10 mg/kg every 2 weeks. Melanoma, hepatocellular carcinoma, head and neck or renal cell cancer occurred in dose-escalation patients.

Trimming removed 7 bases at V and 8 bases at J, with 17 bases between. CDR3 length: 13 amino acids. Germline V gene lookup returns CDR1 MDHEN and CDR2 SYDVKM. General study results and limits: At 0.1 to 3.0 mg/kg, clonal expansion of CD4+ and CD8+ blood T cells had occurred by week 6.

The receptor's source is an adult with an advanced solid tumor such as melanoma, head and neck, liver or kidney cancer. The chain couples TRBV28 to TRBJ1-1; D might be TRBD1 (5 bases). The material was CD4+ or CD8+ T cells sorted from blood, obtained in a trial of the OX40 agonist ivuxolimab. CDR3: CASMRSGPKEAFF. CDR3 sequence (DNA): TGTGCCAGCATGCGATCAGGGCCGAAGGAAGCTTTCTTT. The variable domain in full, completed from reference TRBV28 and TRBJ1-1, reads DVKVTQSSRYLVKRTGEKVFLECVQDMDHENMFWYRQDPGLGLRLIYFSYDVKMKEKGDIPEGYSVSREKKERFSLILESASTNQTSMYLCASMRSGPKEAFFGQGTRLTVV.